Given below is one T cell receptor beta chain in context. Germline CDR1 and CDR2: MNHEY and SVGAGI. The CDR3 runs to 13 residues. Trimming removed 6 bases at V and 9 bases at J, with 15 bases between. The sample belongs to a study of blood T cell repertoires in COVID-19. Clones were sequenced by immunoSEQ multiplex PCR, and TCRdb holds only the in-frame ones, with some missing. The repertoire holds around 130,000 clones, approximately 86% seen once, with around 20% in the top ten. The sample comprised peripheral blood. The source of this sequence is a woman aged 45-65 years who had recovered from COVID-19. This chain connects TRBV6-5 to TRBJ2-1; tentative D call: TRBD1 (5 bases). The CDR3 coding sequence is TGTGCCAGCAGCGAGCAGGGCCGCGGTGAGCAGTTCTTC. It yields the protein CASSEQGRGEQFF.